The clone carrying this T cell receptor (beta chain) is classed as medium-sized. Adaptor-ligated barcode primers were used to amplify TRBV12-4/TRBJ1-2 clonotypes. TCRdb fed the multiplex PCR reads into MiXCR, producing one record per CDR3 protein. Among 400 to 500 distinct CDR3 sequences, approximately 5.5% were seen once, and the ten largest hold less than 30%. The V and J ends lost 5 bases and 7 bases respectively, with 17 bases between them. CDR3 length: 14 residues. This sequence originates from a female donor with breast cancer. The sequenced sample was naive CD4+ T cells sorted from blood. This sample's subset: naive CD4+ T cells, CD4+CD45RA+CD25-. The rearrangement uses TRBV12-3 or TRBV12-4 and TRBJ1-2, with D possibly matching TRBD1 (5 bases). CDR3 coding DNA: TGTGCCAGCAGTCCGACACGACAGAGGTTTGGCTACACCTTC. It yields the protein CASSPTRQRFGYTF.